One sample yielded the 31 T cell receptor beta chains listed below, sequenced in a study of blood T cell repertoires in COVID-19. Measured with immunoSEQ multiplex PCR; TCRdb has only the in-frame clones, and not every one. The sample yields 150,000 to 200,000 clones, 81% seen once. Sequencing was performed on peripheral blood. Receptors originate from a man in his 60s with active or convalescent COVID-19.

This clone occurred a few times. The rearrangement joins TRBV7-2 to TRBJ2-7; weak D call: TRBD2 (6 bases). Germline CDR1 reads SGHTA; CDR2 reads FQGNSA. CDR3 size: 14 residues. With 10 bases removed from V and 7 bases from J, the gap between germline ends came to 23 bases. CDR3 DNA: TGTGCCACCAACCTCGGGGGACCTTCGGGGGAGCAGTACTTC. This sequence encodes CATNLGGPSGEQYF. The variable domain in full, completed from reference TRBV7-2 and TRBJ2-7, reads GAGVSQSPSNKVTEKGKDVELRCDPISGHTALYWYRQSLGQGLEFLIYFQGNSAPDKSGLPSDRFSAERTGGSVSTLTIQRTQQEDSAVYLCATNLGGPSGEQYFGPGTRLTVT.

V is TRBV2 and J is TRBJ1-5; 7 bases fit TRBD1. Germline V gene lookup returns CDR1 SNHLY and CDR2 FYNNEI. Trimming removed 3 bases from V and 4 bases from J; junction bases left unmatched: 3. The CDR3 sequence is 14 residues long. CDR3 nucleotide sequence: TGTGCCAGCAGTGAGGGACAGAAGAATCAGCCCCAGCATTTT. Protein sequence: CASSEGQKNQPQHF.

The rearrangement joins TRBV21-1 to TRBJ2-6; the table's D call TRBD1 went unverified against the DNA. TRBV21-1 is flagged as a pseudogene. The CDR3 has 17 amino acids. The CDR3 DNA follows: TGTGCCAGCAGCAAAGGAACAGGCACCTCTGGGGCCAACGTCCTGACTTTC. This gives the protein CASSKGTGTSGANVLTF.

The CDR3 nucleotides read TGTGCCAGCAGCTTAGGACAGGGGGCGGACACTGAAGCTTTCTTT. Its protein product is CASSLGQGADTEAFF. The genes are TRBV7-9 and TRBJ1-1; 10 positions match TRBD1. V lost 1 base and J lost 3; bases outside the gene matches: 2. CDR1 is SEHNR, CDR2 FQNEAQ, per germline (reference sequence). This CDR3 spans 15 amino acids. The full variable domain, with the rest looked up from reference TRBV7-9 and TRBJ1-1, is DTGVSQNPRHKITKRGQNVTFRCDPISEHNRLYWYRQTLGQGPEFLTYFQNEAQLEKSRLLSDRFSAERPKGSFSTLEIQRTEQGDSAMYLCASSLGQGADTEAFFGQGTRLTVV.

The rearrangement uses TRBV11-2 and TRBJ1-1, with D possibly TRBD1 on 5 matching bases. Per the germline V gene, CDR1 is SGHAT and CDR2 is FQNNGV. The CDR3 covers 14 residues. V was shortened by 2 bases and J by 5 bases, with 12 bases between the two germline ends. The chain's CDR3 is CASSLQGRGTEAFF. CDR3 DNA: TGTGCCAGCAGCTTACAGGGTAGGGGAACTGAAGCTTTCTTT.

The chain has TRBV5-1 and TRBJ2-5; 7 positions agree with TRBD1. The CDR3 is made up of 15 amino acids. Germline V gives CDR1 SGHRS, CDR2 YFSETQ. The V segment lost 0 bases and the J segment 4 bases; nucleotides outside the gene matches: 6. The CDR3 reads CASSLAGTAGETQYF. For the CDR3, the DNA is TGCGCCAGCAGCTTGGCTGGGACAGCCGGAGAGACCCAGTACTTC.

This clone showed up just once. V and J are TRBV6-6 and TRBJ2-3; TRBD1 matches 10 bases. J gave up 6 bases and V 6 bases, and 21 bases lay outside the gene matches. Looked up from germline, CDR1 is MNHNY and CDR2 is SVGAGI (reference sequence). CDR3 size: 19 residues. CDR3: CASSSERGMGQGLMDTQYF. The CDR3 nucleotides read TGTGCCAGCAGCTCCGAACGGGGTATGGGACAGGGGTTAATGGATACGCAGTATTTT.

The rearrangement uses TRBV12-3 or TRBV12-4 and TRBJ1-4, with D hard to call. This CDR3 contains 12 residues. Trimming stripped 3 bases from V and 6 bases from J, with 5 bases between. The CDR3 DNA is TGTGCCAGCAGTTTCCCAGATGAAAAACTGTTTTTT. This encodes CASSFPDEKLFF.

The chain joins TRBV29-1 to TRBJ2-5, with a possible D match to TRBD2 (5 bases). V was clipped by 6 bases and J by 7 bases, with 12 bases between them. CDR1 SQVTM and CDR2 ANQGSEA come from the germline V gene. This CDR3 is built from 11 residues. DNA for the CDR3: TGCAGCGTCCCCCGTGAGGGGACCCAGTACTTC. Residues: CSVPREGTQYF.

Points on this clone: Its ends do not fully match the called genes, so a read error is possible. The chain has TRBV18 and TRBJ2-7; 7 nucleotides match TRBD2. There are 14 residues in the CDR3. Looked up from germline, CDR1 is KGHSH and CDR2 is LQKENI. The CDR3 DNA follows: TGTGCCAGCTCACCAGGTTTCAGCGGACGGGAGGTTGTCTTC. Its protein product is CASSPGFSGREVVF.

The rearrangement joins TRBV9 to TRBJ1-2, with 10 bases matching TRBD1. V was clipped by 3 bases and J by 4 bases; unmatched bases: 9. The CDR3 length is 16 residues. Looked up from germline, CDR1 is SGDLS and CDR2 is YYNGEE. The CDR3 region is CASSGGQGIHSYGYTF. The CDR3 DNA sequence: TGTGCCAGCAGCGGGGGACAGGGGATTCATAGCTATGGCTACACCTTC.

The chain links TRBV29-1 to TRBJ2-3, with 12 positions matching TRBD2. This CDR3 has 14 amino acids. V shed 7 bases and J 3 bases; nucleotides not matched to a gene: 5. Germline CDR1 and CDR2: SQVTM and ANQGSEA. The CDR3 loop is CSAMTSGRTDTQYF. The CDR3 DNA reads TGCAGCGCGATGACTAGCGGGAGAACAGATACGCAGTATTTT.

This rearrangement joins TRBV3-1 (or the pseudogene TRBV3-2) to TRBJ1-5; a weak D match, TRBD1 (6 bases). Trimming took 1 base from V and 2 from J, leaving 9 bases between them. The CDR3 sequence is 15 residues long. CDR1 is LGHDT and CDR2 is YNNKEL in the germline V gene (reference sequence). Here the CDR3 reads CASSQGSGGNQPQHF. The CDR3, as DNA: TGTGCCAGCAGCCAAGGATCAGGGGGCAATCAGCCCCAGCATTTT.

The genes are TRBV28 and TRBJ1-2; a possible D gene is TRBD1 (6 bases). Germline V gene lookup returns CDR1 MDHEN and CDR2 SYDVKM. The CDR3 runs 13 residues. Trimming took 5 bases from V and 5 from J, leaving 12 bases between them. The CDR3 nucleotides are TGTGCCAGCAGTCCTCAACAGGGATATGGCTACACCTTC. Translated: CASSPQQGYGYTF.

The rearrangement joins TRBV10-2 to TRBJ2-7, with 10 bases matching TRBD1. CDR3 length equals 17 residues. From germline, CDR1 is WSHSY and CDR2 SAAADI. V dropped 3 bases and J dropped 1; count of bases not matched to a gene: 9. CDR3 bases: TGCGCCAGCAGTGATACGACAGGGGGCGATAAATCCTACGAGCAGTACTTC. The encoded protein is CASSDTTGGDKSYEQYF.

V is TRBV25-1 and J is TRBJ2-3; 8 bases align to TRBD2. Germline assignment: CDR1 MGHDK and CDR2 SYGVNS. This CDR3 region has 13 residues. J was trimmed by 5 bases and V by 4 bases; bases with no gene match: 2. Here the CDR3 reads CASSVREGDTQYF. As DNA, the CDR3 is TGTGCCAGCAGTGTTCGGGAGGGAGATACGCAGTATTTT. Based on the CDR3 plus reference TRBV25-1 and TRBJ2-3, the full variable domain is EADIYQTPRYLVIGTGKKITLECSQTMGHDKMYWYQQDPGMELHLIHYSYGVNSTEKGDLSSESTVSRIRTEHFPLTLESARPSHTSQYLCASSVREGDTQYFGPGTRLTVL.

The table lists this clone with a count of one. The CDR3, as DNA: TGTGCCAGCAGCCAAGTTTCGGGATCACCCCTCCACTTT. Its protein product is CASSQVSGSPLHF. V and J are TRBV14 and TRBJ1-6; no clear D. CDR3 size: 13 residues. From germline, CDR1 is SGHDN and CDR2 FVKESK. Between the trimmed V and J ends, which lost 1 base and 10 bases, there was a span of 8 bases.

The genes are TRBV2 and TRBJ1-2; possible D gene TRBD1, 6 bases. Germline V gene data show CDR1 as SNHLY and CDR2 as FYNNEI. Deletions cut 1 base from V and 8 bases from J, with 17 bases between. The CDR3 has 15 residues. CDR3: CASSEGTGRGRGYTF. The CDR3 DNA follows: TGTGCCAGCAGTGAAGGCACAGGGAGGGGTAGGGGCTACACCTTC.

V is TRBV5-4 and J is TRBJ2-5; D is possibly TRBD2 (6 bases). The CDR3 spans 15 residues. Trimming took off 3 bases at V and 5 bases at J, with 17 bases between the two ends. Germline loops: CDR1 SGHNT, CDR2 YYREEE (reference sequence). CDR3 sequence reads: CASSSRRGGDETQYF. Here the CDR3 DNA reads TGTGCCAGCAGCTCCCGGAGGGGCGGGGATGAGACCCAGTACTTC.

In DNA, the CDR3 is TGTGCCAGCTCACCGTCGGACAGTAACTATGGCTACACCTTC. Amino acids: CASSPSDSNYGYTF. This rearrangement joins TRBV18 to TRBJ1-2; tentatively, D is TRBD1 (6 bases). This CDR3 has 14 amino acids. Germline CDR1 and CDR2: KGHSH and LQKENI. V shed 3 bases and J shed 1 base, with 9 bases lying between them.

This chain links TRBV6-2 or TRBV6-3 with TRBJ1-5; D is ambiguous. The V gene's germline CDR1 is MNHEY and CDR2 SVGEGT. There are 14 residues in the CDR3. Trimming shortened V by 2 bases and J by 7 bases, and 12 bases separated the two germline ends. In nucleotides, the CDR3 is TGTGCCAGCAGTTACGGCGGAGTTGTCCAGCCCCAGCATTTT. Amino acids: CASSYGGVVQPQHF.

This clone has only a few counts. This chain uses TRBV19 with TRBJ1-5; 7 bases fit TRBD1. The junction had 13 bases not matched to a gene; V was cut back by 7 bases and J by 4 bases. The CDR3 runs to 16 residues. Germline V CDR1 and CDR2: LNHDA, SQIVND (reference sequence). CDR3 DNA sequence: TGTGCCAGTACCGCTCGAGTAGACAGGGAGAATCAGCCCCAGCATTTT. It is translated as CASTARVDRENQPQHF.

This chain uses TRBV7-8 with TRBJ1-6; TRBD1 agrees at 9 bases. The germline V gene has CDR1 SGHVS and CDR2 FQNEAQ. V shed 4 bases, J shed 5 bases, and the junction held 3 bases outside the gene matches. This CDR3 comprises 15 residues. The CDR3 is CASSWRTGDNSPLHF. CDR3 DNA sequence: TGTGCCAGCAGCTGGAGGACAGGGGATAATTCACCCCTCCACTTT.

The V call is TRBV19, the J call TRBJ2-1; perhaps TRBD2 as D (6 bases). CDR1 is LNHDA, CDR2 SQIVND, per germline (reference sequence). This CDR3 spans 15 amino acids. V dropped 6 bases and J dropped 2 bases, with 14 bases sitting between them. CDR3: CASSPGRGTYNEQFF. The DNA of the CDR3 is TGTGCCAGTAGCCCAGGGCGGGGTACCTACAATGAGCAGTTCTTC.

This chain connects TRBV2 to TRBJ2-7; possibly TRBD1 for D (5 bases). The CDR3 is made up of 13 amino acids. Per germline, CDR1 SNHLY and CDR2 FYNNEI. Trimming shortened V by 5 bases and J by 5 bases, and 13 bases separated the two germline ends. The CDR3 DNA follows: TGTGCCAGCAGTAATACAGGCGTCCACGAGCAGTACTTC. It yields the protein CASSNTGVHEQYF.

The genes are TRBV5-1 and TRBJ1-6, with 10 positions matching TRBD1. Germline CDR1 reads SGHRS; CDR2 reads YFSETQ. The CDR3 is made up of 14 amino acids. Trimming cost V 4 bases and J 8 bases; bases outside gene matches: 3. The CDR3 sequence is CASSGDRGDSPLHF. CDR3 in DNA: TGCGCCAGCAGCGGGGACAGGGGTGATTCACCCCTCCACTTT.

This chain connects TRBV10-1 to TRBJ2-3; D might be TRBD2 (5 bases). CDR1 WNHNN and CDR2 SYGVQD come from the germline V gene (reference sequence). The CDR3 has 15 amino acids. V lost 4 bases to trimming and J lost 1 base, with 12 bases between them. The CDR3 DNA sequence: TGCGCCAGCAGTGTACGCGACGGGGGCACAGATACGCAGTATTTT. Translation gives CASSVRDGGTDTQYF.

The chain combines TRBV3-1 (or the pseudogene TRBV3-2) with TRBJ2-2; 7 nucleotides line up with TRBD2. The CDR3 totals 16 residues. Germline assignment: CDR1 LGHDT and CDR2 YNNKEL (reference sequence). J lost 4 bases, V lost 4 bases, and 9 bases had no gene match. This CDR3 is CASSRSAGVGTGELFF. Here the CDR3 DNA reads TGTGCCAGCAGCCGCTCGGCGGGAGTTGGCACCGGGGAGCTGTTTTTT.

This clone has just one count. This sequence joins TRBV9 and TRBJ2-4; D is uncertain. Trimming cost V 0 bases and J 6 bases, with 16 bases left between them. The CDR3 spans 16 residues. Germline-derived CDR1 and CDR2 are SGDLS and YYNGEE. Written as DNA, the CDR3 is TGTGCCAGCAGCGTAGGGGCCCCTGGGTCATTAAACATTCAGTACTTC. This gives the protein CASSVGAPGSLNIQYF.

This clone showed up many times. J is TRBJ1-1 and V is TRBV4-2; D not certain. The CDR3 covers 14 residues. Trimming removed 0 bases at V and 4 bases at J, with 9 bases between. Germline CDR1 reads LGHNA; CDR2 reads YNFKEQ. The CDR3 protein is CASSQERTRTEAFF. The CDR3 DNA is TGTGCCAGCAGCCAAGAACGGACTCGCACTGAAGCTTTCTTT.

This clone has only one observation. The chain couples TRBV7-2 to TRBJ2-7; TRBD2 matches at 7 bases. The CDR3 spans 15 residues. Germline-derived CDR1 and CDR2 are SGHTA and FQGNSA. V trimming: 5 bases; J trimming: 6 bases; junction bases outside the gene matches: 13. DNA for the CDR3: TGTGCCAGCAGCCCCGCCGGGGTAGCGGGTATCGAGCAGTACTTC. Amino acid sequence: CASSPAGVAGIEQYF.